Sequencing of this T cell receptor (beta chain) was carried out in a study of T cells in localized non-small cell lung cancer (dated by TCRdb to between 2020 and 2021). About the study as a whole: T cell repertoires of 200 to 250 early-stage NSCLC patients were analyzed, with tumors being compared against uninvolved tumor-adjacent lungs. Of the NSCLC patients, 129 were male and about 97 were female, and the mean age was approximately 64 years. All 250 or so NSCLC patients in the cohort were treatment-naive and had localized lung tumors that were resected.

Uninvolved adjacent lung was obtained at least 2 cm from the tumor margin, and the absence of atypia was confirmed by two independent pathologists. At diagnosis, peripheral blood, uninvolved tumor-adjacent lung and tumor were collected and were preserved as a mix of fresh-frozen and FFPE material. This clone has a handful of counts. Its antigen is still unknown. The sample holds no much larger clone one base away, and base qualities are not on file. From cysteine to phenylalanine, the CDR3 is 15 amino acids long. The entry retains the CDR3 DNA only, 45 bases that are in frame from base 1. For CDR1 and CDR2, the germline V gene lists KGHSH and LQKENI. The trim is 3 bases for V and 2 bases for J, with a gap of 11 bases between the germline ends. TCR beta CDR3 regions were sequenced from DNA using the immunoSEQ Assay. On the authors' methods: T cell density was computed as TCR beta template counts normalized to usable DNA estimated by amplifying housekeeping genes. Using the preseqR package, richness was estimated by extrapolating to 120,000 templates for tissue samples and 400,000 templates for PBMC samples. Clonality was defined as one minus Pielou's evenness. To identify tissue-enriched TCRs, differential abundance testing was run on productive amino-acid clonotypes with a minimum total count of 5 and an alpha of 0.1. The Jaccard Index and the Morisita Overlap Index were used to measure repertoire overlap between compartments. TCR beta CDR3s were clustered by GLIPH together with public tetramer-defined viral CDR3s, and at least three viral sequences plus V-gene enrichment were required for viral motifs. TCRdb limited this immuneACCESS table to in-frame rearrangements with V and J called. A share of clones is missing; checked studies link under half to unresolved V genes, and the rest is unexplained. The DNA gave D and trimming, while V, J and clone size come from that table. The sample profile shows about 1,400 clones; around 31% of them were found once. The ten largest clones represent 15% of the sample.

Here is what the overall study found, with its caveats: A median of approximately 57 of the top 100 tumor clones were detected in paired uninvolved adjacent lung, and around 30 of these tumor clones were also found among the top 100 clones of the paired uninvolved adjacent lung. Because of the exploratory design, TCR variables were selected using unadjusted p-values without false-discovery rate correction. Because multi-region tumor sequencing was not done, intratumor heterogeneity could not be ruled out. Uninvolved tumor-adjacent lung showed the highest T cell clonality, higher than tumor, which suggests more focused antigenic responses in the uninvolved tumor-adjacent lung. Longer overall survival was associated with higher T cell density in blood, whereas shorter survival was associated with higher clonality in adjacent lung.

Recombination joined TRBV18 with TRBJ1-3; the D gene lacks a confident call. The material sequenced was normal lung tissue next to the tumor, taken before any cancer treatment. The sequence came from a woman aged 35 to 69 with stage I lung adenocarcinoma. The CDR3 in this case is CASSPPGRTGNTIYF. DNA sequence: TGTGCCAGCTCACCTCCGGGGAGGACTGGAAACACCATATATTTT. Beyond the CDR3, the reference TRBV18 and TRBJ1-3 genes provide the residues; the full variable domain reads: NAGVMQNPRHLVRRRGQEARLRCSPMKGHSHVYWYRQLPEEGLKFMVYLQKENIIDESGMPKERFSAEFPKEGPSILRIQQVVRGDSAAYFCASSPPGRTGNTIYFGEGSWLTVV.